Each of the 17 T cell receptor beta chains below was sequenced from the same sample in a study of graft-versus-host responses after intestinal transplantation. The repertoire was sequenced with immunoSEQ multiplex PCR; TCRdb's copy has only in-frame clones and lacks some. This table holds fewer than 90,000 clones, 94% found once. Antigens for these TCRs are unknown. Here the sequenced sample was unstimulated CD4+ T cells sorted from spleen or lymph node cells, taken before transplant. All receptors come from a human donor who was the organ donor for an intestinal transplant.

V usage is TRBV5-1 and J usage is TRBJ2-7, with unresolved D. This CDR3 contains 13 residues. V was trimmed by 0 bases and J by 2 bases, leaving 6 bases between them. Germline loops: CDR1 SGHRS, CDR2 YFSETQ. CDR3 in amino acids: CASSLDIPYEQYF. CDR3 sequence (DNA): TGCGCCAGCAGCTTGGACATCCCCTACGAGCAGTACTTC.

The chain carries TRBV6-5 and TRBJ1-3; tentative D call: TRBD1 (5 bases). The V end lost 2 bases, the J end lost 2 bases, and 10 bases lay between the germline ends. CDR1 and CDR2 (germline): MNHEY, SVGAGI. CDR3 length: 15 amino acids. DNA of the CDR3: TGTGCCAGCAGTTACGGGAGGGGAACTGGAAACACCATATATTTT. Protein: CASSYGRGTGNTIYF.

V and J are TRBV5-4 and TRBJ1-1; D is uncertain. Per germline, CDR1 SGHNT and CDR2 YYREEE (reference sequence). The CDR3 is 13 amino acids. V lost 3 bases, J lost 3 bases, and 9 bases lay in between. Written as DNA, the CDR3 is TGTGCCAGCAGCTCCCACAGAGACACTGAAGCTTTCTTT. This encodes CASSSHRDTEAFF.

This clone was seen only once. The genes are TRBV2 and TRBJ2-1; D remains unclear. The CDR3 length is 14 residues. Germline values: CDR1 SNHLY, CDR2 FYNNEI. The ends were cut back, 0 bases at V and 7 bases at J, with 10 bases in the middle. The CDR3 reads CASSEALYGNEQFF. The CDR3 DNA reads TGTGCCAGCAGTGAAGCGCTTTATGGAAATGAGCAGTTCTTC.

CDR3 in DNA: TGCGCCAGCAGCTTGGGACAGTTTGATAATCAGCCCCAGCATTTT. It specifies CASSLGQFDNQPQHF. The V gene is TRBV5-1, the J gene TRBJ1-5, with D possibly TRBD1 on 5 matching bases. The CDR3 length is 15 residues. Per germline, CDR1 SGHRS and CDR2 YFSETQ. The V end lost 0 bases, the J end lost 4 bases, and 11 bases lay between the germline ends.

This CDR3 is CASSGRKTGFYGYTF. The CDR3 DNA is TGTGCCAGCAGCGGGCGAAAGACAGGGTTTTATGGCTACACCTTC. The chain joins TRBV5-4 to TRBJ1-2; 7 bases are shared with TRBD1. CDR1 is SGHNT and CDR2 is YYREEE in the germline V gene (reference sequence). This CDR3 comprises 15 residues. Trimming cost V 4 bases and J 5 bases; bases outside gene matches: 11.

The chain recombines TRBV6-6 with TRBJ2-5, with TRBD1 as a possible D gene (6 bases). The CDR3 has 15 amino acids. Germline V gives CDR1 MNHNY, CDR2 SVGAGI (reference sequence). The ends were cut back, 7 bases at V and 2 bases at J, with 17 bases in the middle. CDR3 nucleotide sequence: TGTGCCAGCACTCACCGTTTACAGGGACAAGAGACCCAGTACTTC. Translation gives CASTHRLQGQETQYF.

The chain couples TRBV7-9 to TRBJ1-2; D not resolved. Trimming took 1 base from V and 4 from J, leaving 4 bases between them. The germline CDR1 and CDR2 sequences are SEHNR and FQNEAQ (reference sequence). The length of the CDR3 is 12 residues. The CDR3 protein is CASSLEVYGYTF. The CDR3 nucleotides are TGTGCCAGCAGCTTAGAAGTCTATGGCTACACCTTC.

This chain connects TRBV10-1 to TRBJ2-2, with a tentative D call TRBD1 (5 bases). The CDR3 consists of 12 residues. V was shortened by 6 bases and J by 6 bases, with 8 bases between the two germline ends. Germline V CDR1 and CDR2: WNHNN, SYGVQD (reference sequence). In DNA, the CDR3 is TGCGCCAGCAGCCAGGGCTCCGGGGAGCTGTTTTTT. It encodes CASSQGSGELFF.

V usage is TRBV6-1 and J usage is TRBJ2-7; D may be TRBD1 (7 bases). The length of the CDR3 is 15 residues. Trimming cost V 9 bases and J 5 bases, with 23 bases left between them. Germline V gene sequence: CDR1 MNHNS, CDR2 SASEGT. CDR3 nucleotide sequence: TGTGCCAGGGGTCGCACACATCAGGGGGGCGACGAGCAGTACTTC. This gives the protein CARGRTHQGGDEQYF.

The chain is built from TRBV25-1 and TRBJ1-5; TRBD1 matches 7 bases. This CDR3 is built from 14 residues. CDR1 MGHDK and CDR2 SYGVNS come from the germline V gene. The J segment lost 5 bases and the V segment lost 4 bases, leaving 5 bases of the junction unmatched. CDR3 bases: TGTGCCAGCAGTGGACAGGGCGACTATCAGCCCCAGCATTTT. Its translation: CASSGQGDYQPQHF.

The chain uses TRBV28 and TRBJ1-1; no clear D gene. Germline V gene data show CDR1 as MDHEN and CDR2 as SYDVKM. The CDR3 runs 13 residues. V was pared by 5 bases and J by 6 bases, with 13 bases between. The CDR3 reads CASSRLSPPEAFF. The CDR3 coding sequence is TGTGCCAGCAGTCGCCTAAGTCCCCCTGAAGCTTTCTTT.

The V call is TRBV7-2, the J call TRBJ1-2, with D hard to call. Germline values: CDR1 SGHTA, CDR2 FQGNSA. V was pared by 1 base and J by 6 bases, with 24 bases between. The CDR3 covers 18 residues. The CDR3 bases are TGTGCCAGCAGCTTAGAAATGGGTGCTCGGGGTTCATACGATGGCTACACCTTC. It translates to CASSLEMGARGSYDGYTF.

The chain is built from TRBV6-1 and TRBJ1-4; maybe TRBD1 (6 bases). Germline V gene data show CDR1 as MNHNS and CDR2 as SASEGT. Deletions cut 7 bases from V and 4 bases from J, with 13 bases between. The CDR3 consists of 14 residues. The CDR3 DNA reads as TGTGCCAGCACTCTGGACAGAGGTAATGAAAAACTGTTTTTT. It specifies CASTLDRGNEKLFF.

The chain carries TRBV6-1 and TRBJ1-2, with 9 bases fitting TRBD1. J gave up 4 bases and V 5 bases, and 5 bases lay outside the gene matches. CDR1 and CDR2 from the germline V gene are MNHNS and SASEGT. The CDR3 is 14 amino acids. The CDR3 DNA reads as TGTGCCAGCAGTCGGACAGGGGCTCCCTATGGCTACACCTTC. It specifies CASSRTGAPYGYTF.

Turning to this clone: Other DNA sequences in the same sample also yield this CDR3. The genes are TRBV18 and TRBJ1-2, with a tentative D call TRBD1 (6 bases). This CDR3 region has 17 residues. The V end lost 1 base, the J end lost 1 base, and 16 bases lay between the germline ends. Germline V CDR1 and CDR2: KGHSH, LQKENI. CDR3 sequence reads: CASSPRTGQDFNYGYTF. The DNA for the CDR3 is TGTGCCAGCTCACCACGAACGGGACAAGATTTTAACTATGGCTACACCTTC. Supplemented by reference TRBV18 and TRBJ1-2, the full variable domain reads NAGVMQNPRHLVRRRGQEARLRCSPMKGHSHVYWYRQLPEEGLKFMVYLQKENIIDESGMPKERFSAEFPKEGPSILRIQQVVRGDSAAYFCASSPRTGQDFNYGYTFGSGTRLTVV.

The V call is TRBV11-1, the J call TRBJ1-1; D might be TRBD1 (6 bases). CDR3 length: 15 amino acids. CDR1 and CDR2 from the germline V gene are SGHAT and FQDESV (reference sequence). V lost 6 bases to trimming and J lost 10 bases, with 24 bases between them. In DNA form, the CDR3 reads TGTGCCAGCAGGTGGAGGGACGAACTACAGGGAGGAGCTTTCTTT. It is translated as CASRWRDELQGGAFF.